This T cell receptor (beta chain) stems from a study of identical twins. General study findings and limits: Twins showed weaker excess sharing in their beta out-of-frame sequences.

The ends lost 6 bases at V and 8 bases at J; junction bases unmatched: 15. This CDR3 is 15 amino acids long. Germline V gene sequence: CDR1 MNHNS, CDR2 SASEGT. This clonotype showed up just a few times. The antigen is unknown. After template switching added a universal primer site, the resulting cDNA carried unique molecular identifiers. In TCRdb, the 5' RACE reads were re-called with MiXCR into one record per CDR3 protein. The table includes roughly 570,000 distinct CDR3 sequences, 7.5% to 10% detected once. These sequences were also reported in another study, on yellow fever vaccine responses in identical twins.

The origin of this receptor is a woman aged 18-35 years in good health. The chain carries TRBV6-1 and TRBJ1-1, with 7 positions matching TRBD1. The sample comprised PBMCs. In nucleotides, the CDR3 is TGTGCCAGCAGCCCAACCCCAGGGGGAGCAGAAGAAGCTTTCTTT. Translating it yields CASSPTPGGAEEAFF.